These 2 T cell receptor beta chains originate from one sample sequenced in a study of T cell repertoires in cytomegalovirus infection. A single record per CDR3 protein comes from TCRdb applying MiXCR to the reads. The sample records about a million distinct CDR3 sequences, approximately 32% being singletons. What these receptors recognize is not known. Sequencing was performed on cultured CD8+ T cells from PBMCs, taken from culture after CMV antigen stimulation. Receptor source: a human donor in good health (CMV status not recorded). Some clones in this sample may be carry-over from other donors' samples.

This clonotype has a handful of counts. V gene TRBV29-1 combines with J gene TRBJ2-2; tentatively, D is TRBD1 (6 bases). Deletions cut 5 bases from V and 2 bases from J, with 12 bases between. From germline, CDR1 is SQVTM and CDR2 ANQGSEA. The CDR3 is 14 amino acids. The CDR3 DNA sequence: TGCAGCGTTTATCGGACAGAAAACACCGGGGAGCTGTTTTTT. Translating it yields CSVYRTENTGELFF.

This clonotype was observed a handful of times. The V and J genes are TRBV2 and TRBJ2-3, with a possible D match to TRBD2 (6 bases). The CDR3 extends over 16 amino acids. Per germline, CDR1 SNHLY and CDR2 FYNNEI. V was shortened by 5 bases and J by 0 bases, with 15 bases between the two germline ends. The CDR3 here is CASSLTGTQSTDTQYF. The CDR3 coding sequence is TGTGCCAGCAGTCTAACCGGGACTCAGAGCACAGATACGCAGTATTTT.